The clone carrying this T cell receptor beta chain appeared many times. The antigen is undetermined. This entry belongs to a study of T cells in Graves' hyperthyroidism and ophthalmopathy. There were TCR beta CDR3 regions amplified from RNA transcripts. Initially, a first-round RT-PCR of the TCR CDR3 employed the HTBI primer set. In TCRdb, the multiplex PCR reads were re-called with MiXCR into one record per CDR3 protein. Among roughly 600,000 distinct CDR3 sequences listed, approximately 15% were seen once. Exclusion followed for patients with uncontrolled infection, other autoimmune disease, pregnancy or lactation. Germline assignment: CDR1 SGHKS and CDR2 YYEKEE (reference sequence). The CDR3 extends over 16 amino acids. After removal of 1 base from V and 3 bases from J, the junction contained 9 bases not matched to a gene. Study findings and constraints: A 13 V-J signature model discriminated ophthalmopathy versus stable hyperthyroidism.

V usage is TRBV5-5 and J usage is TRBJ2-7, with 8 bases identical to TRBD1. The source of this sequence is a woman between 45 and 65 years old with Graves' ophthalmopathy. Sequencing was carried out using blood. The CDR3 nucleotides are TGTGCCAGCAGCTTGATTAAGACAGGGGTCGACTACGAGCAGTACTTC. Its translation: CASSLIKTGVDYEQYF. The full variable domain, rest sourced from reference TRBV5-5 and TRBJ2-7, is DAGVTQSPTHLIKTRGQQVTLRCSPISGHKSVSWYQQVLGQGPQFIFQYYEKEERGRGNFPDRFSARQFPNYSSELNVNALLLGDSALYLCASSLIKTGVDYEQYFGPGTRLTVT.